Below, one T cell receptor beta chain is given with its context. The PCR employed 60 Vbeta primers together with 13 Jbeta primers. TCRdb's copy holds only in-frame clones and misses some; the assay was immunoSEQ multiplex PCR. The sample spans 100,000 to 150,000 clones; the ten largest clones claim over 1.5%. V shed 3 bases and J shed 7 bases, with 7 bases lying between them. The CDR3 sequence is 12 residues long. Germline CDR1 is LNHDA and CDR2 is SQIVND (reference sequence). This specimen comes from a study of cytomegalovirus exposure and HLA in healthy donors. Study overall: Sequencing of 150 million to 200 million T cells in an earlier analysis found 95 million to 120 million unique TCR beta sequences.

This TCR was sampled from a woman aged 35 to 49 in good health and CMV-seropositive. The chain has TRBV19 and TRBJ2-1; maybe TRBD2 (5 bases). Sequenced sample: PBMCs. CDR3 loop: CASSIGENEQFF. The CDR3 region has the DNA TGTGCCAGTAGTATTGGGGAGAATGAGCAGTTCTTC.